A single sample gave rise to the 25 T cell receptor beta chains below, sequenced in a study of CD8 T cells in Susac syndrome. The RNA, 0.5 to 1 ug, was put through reverse transcription using random hexamers. TCRdb redid the calling of the immunoSEQ multiplex PCR reads with MiXCR, one entry per CDR3 protein. The sample consists of around 140,000 distinct CDR3 sequences, around 95% of them appearing once. Source material: CD4+ T cells from PBMCs. The receptors here all came from a human donor with multiple sclerosis.

J is TRBJ2-1 and V is TRBV5-1, with 10 nucleotides matching TRBD1. The V gene's germline CDR1 is SGHRS and CDR2 YFSETQ. The CDR3 runs 14 residues. The V and J ends lost 0 bases and 9 bases, in that order; junction bases with no gene match: 3. Written as DNA, the CDR3 is TGCGCCAGCAGCTTGGCGGGACAGGGGTTTGAGCAGTTCTTC. Its protein product is CASSLAGQGFEQFF.

This chain uses TRBV20-1 with TRBJ2-1; D tentatively reads TRBD1 or TRBD2 (5 bases each). CDR3 length: 14 residues. V lost 6 bases and J 0 bases, leaving 12 bases between the germline ends. The germline gives CDR1 DFQATT, CDR2 SNEGSKA (reference sequence). CDR3 nucleotide sequence: TGCAGTGCGCCGGGGCATATCTCCTACAATGAGCAGTTCTTC. Translated, it gives CSAPGHISYNEQFF.

The chain couples TRBV29-1 to TRBJ1-2; D unresolved. The CDR3 runs to 13 residues. Trimming took 7 bases from V and 4 from J, leaving 16 bases between them. Germline values: CDR1 SQVTM, CDR2 ANQGSEA. The CDR3 loop is CSATELVGYGYTF. Written as DNA, the CDR3 is TGCAGCGCTACCGAGTTAGTCGGCTATGGCTACACCTTC.

The rearrangement links TRBV6-1 to TRBJ2-2, with 9 bases lining up with TRBD1. The germline gives CDR1 MNHNS, CDR2 SASEGT. Trimming removed 2 bases from V and 5 bases from J; junction bases left unmatched: 9. This CDR3 region has 17 residues. The chain's CDR3 is CASSEPFNRGPTGELFF. DNA for the CDR3: TGTGCCAGCAGTGAACCGTTTAACAGGGGGCCGACCGGGGAGCTGTTTTTT.

The V gene is TRBV12-3 or TRBV12-4, the J gene TRBJ2-3; no reliable D call. CDR3 length: 15 residues. The V end was cut by 6 bases, the J end by 3 bases, with 16 bases between. The CDR3 loop reads CASSPRRSITDTQYF. In nucleotides, the CDR3 is TGTGCCAGCAGCCCCAGACGGAGCATAACAGATACGCAGTATTTT.

The chain combines TRBV24-1 with TRBJ1-1; 7 bases are a match to TRBD1. This CDR3 has 13 residues. Germline CDR1 is KGHDR and CDR2 is SFDVKD. The V segment lost 9 bases and the J segment 2 bases; nucleotides outside the gene matches: 5. CDR3 DNA sequence: TGTGCCACCCGGAGGGGGCCAAACACTGAAGCTTTCTTT. It encodes CATRRGPNTEAFF.

This clonotype was recorded once. V and J are TRBV27 and TRBJ2-5, with D unclear. Germline values: CDR1 MNHEY, CDR2 SMNVEV (reference sequence). This CDR3 contains 12 residues. The V end lost 5 bases, the J end lost 7 bases, and 11 bases lay between the germline ends. The CDR3 coding sequence is TGTGCCAGCAGTGGCACTGTGGGGACCCAGTACTTC. It specifies CASSGTVGTQYF.

V is TRBV20-1 and J is TRBJ2-5; TRBD2 matches at 7 bases. The CDR3 loop spans 13 amino acids. Germline-derived CDR1 and CDR2 are DFQATT and SNEGSKA (reference sequence). The J segment lost 5 bases and the V segment lost 6 bases, leaving 9 bases of the junction unmatched. In DNA, the CDR3 is TGCAGTGCAGACACTACCGGGGGGGAGACCCAGTACTTC. Encoded protein: CSADTTGGETQYF.

V and J are TRBV3-1 and TRBJ2-5; 7 bases line up with TRBD1. Germline V lookup: CDR1 LGHDT, CDR2 YNNKEL (reference sequence). Trimming cost V 4 bases and J 3 bases; bases outside gene matches: 5. The CDR3 covers 14 residues. The CDR3 coding sequence is TGTGCCAGCAGCCGAGGGGGCCCAGAAGAGACCCAGTACTTC. This translates into CASSRGGPEETQYF.

The genes are TRBV20-1 and TRBJ2-1, with 9 bases aligning to TRBD1. There are 17 residues in the CDR3. Germline lookup yields CDR1 DFQATT and CDR2 SNEGSKA (reference sequence). The trim removed 3 bases at V and 5 bases at J, leaving 14 bases unmatched. The CDR3 sequence: CSARMTGGFFNHNEQFF. The CDR3 nucleotides read TGCAGTGCTAGGATGACAGGGGGATTTTTTAATCACAATGAGCAGTTCTTC.

This clonotype has more than one count but fewer than ten. The rearrangement links TRBV27 to TRBJ2-3; D gene ambiguous. V lost 5 bases and J lost 2, with 5 bases in between. The germline CDR1 and CDR2 sequences are MNHEY and SMNVEV (reference sequence). CDR3 length: 12 amino acids. CDR3 nucleotide sequence: TGTGCCAGCAGTGGAGACACAGATACGCAGTATTTT. It codes for CASSGDTDTQYF.

This chain links TRBV24-1 with TRBJ2-1; 7 bases line up with TRBD1. V trimming: 5 bases; J trimming: 10 bases; junction bases outside the gene matches: 13. Germline V gene lookup returns CDR1 KGHDR and CDR2 SFDVKD. This CDR3 comprises 15 residues. CDR3 coding DNA: TGTGCCACCAGTGCCGAAAGGGGACAGTTAAACGAGCAGTTCTTC. Protein sequence: CATSAERGQLNEQFF.

This clonotype was seen a single time. V and J are TRBV12-3 or TRBV12-4 and TRBJ1-3; D is perhaps TRBD1 (5 bases). Trimming pared 4 bases from V and 0 bases from J, leaving 16 bases between. This CDR3 is built from 17 residues. The CDR3 loop is CASSSEQGLLSGNTIYF. The CDR3 DNA reads TGTGCCAGCAGTTCGGAGCAGGGCCTACTCTCTGGAAACACCATATATTTT.

The rearrangement joins TRBV20-1 to TRBJ2-7, with D possibly matching TRBD1 (5 bases). Germline V lookup: CDR1 DFQATT, CDR2 SNEGSKA (reference sequence). The CDR3 covers 14 residues. Trimming took off 3 bases at V and 4 bases at J, with 16 bases between the two ends. CDR3 nucleotide sequence: TGCAGTGCTAGGAAAGGGGCGAGTCTTTACGAGCAGTACTTC. Translation: CSARKGASLYEQYF.

The chain uses TRBV20-1 and TRBJ2-5; perhaps TRBD2 as D (6 bases). The CDR3 consists of 19 residues. The V end lost 5 bases, the J end lost 4 bases, and 32 bases lay between the germline ends. CDR1 and CDR2 (germline): DFQATT, SNEGSKA (reference sequence). The CDR3 region is CSAASRRGSGPTARETQYF. DNA of the CDR3: TGCAGTGCTGCCTCCCGGCGGGGATCCGGTCCCACCGCCAGAGAGACCCAGTACTTC.

The gene calls are TRBV9 and TRBJ2-5; D is uncertain. Looked up from germline, CDR1 is SGDLS and CDR2 is YYNGEE. The CDR3 loop spans 14 amino acids. V was trimmed by 0 bases and J by 2 bases, leaving 8 bases between them. DNA for the CDR3: TGTGCCAGCAGCGTAGAGACCAGACAAGAGACCCAGTACTTC. Protein sequence: CASSVETRQETQYF.

The rearrangement uses TRBV6-1 and TRBJ2-1, with 9 positions matching TRBD2. Trimming took 2 bases from V and 4 from J; bases not matched to a gene: 3. The CDR3 consists of 15 residues. CDR1 and CDR2 from the germline V gene are MNHNS and SASEGT. DNA of the CDR3: TGTGCCAGCAGTGAACGTAGCGGGAGTTACAATGAGCAGTTCTTC. Translated, it gives CASSERSGSYNEQFF.

The chain carries TRBV5-1 and TRBJ1-2, with 9 bases fitting TRBD1. The germline gives CDR1 SGHRS, CDR2 YFSETQ. Trimming removed 4 bases from V and 4 bases from J; junction bases left unmatched: 8. CDR3 size: 15 residues. As DNA, the CDR3 is TGCGCCAGCAGCCCGGGGGACAGGGAGGGCTATGGCTACACCTTC. This translates into CASSPGDREGYGYTF.

This chain links TRBV5-1 with TRBJ1-1; TRBD1 aligns across 8 bases. After removal of 4 bases from V and 3 bases from J, the junction contained 11 bases not matched to a gene. From germline, CDR1 is SGHRS and CDR2 YFSETQ. The CDR3 covers 16 residues. The DNA of the CDR3 is TGCGCCAGCAGCCGCGGACAGGGAGTGGGGTACACTGAAGCTTTCTTT. Its translation: CASSRGQGVGYTEAFF.

The chain joins TRBV3-1 to TRBJ2-3, with 11 bases fitting TRBD2. The V gene's germline CDR1 is LGHDT and CDR2 YNNKEL (reference sequence). This CDR3 has 16 residues. J lost 4 bases, V lost 3 bases, and 6 bases had no gene match. The DNA of the CDR3 is TGTGCCAGCAGCCATCGTAGCGGGGGGGCCCCAGATACGCAGTATTTT. It specifies CASSHRSGGAPDTQYF.

This clonotype was observed a single time. The V call is TRBV30, the J call TRBJ1-2; D may be TRBD1 (5 bases). Germline V CDR1 and CDR2: GTSNPN, SVGIG (reference sequence). The CDR3 has 12 amino acids. V was trimmed by 8 bases and J by 4 bases, leaving 14 bases between them. In DNA, the CDR3 is TGTGCCCTGCAGGGAGGGAGCTATGGCTACACCTTC. Its protein product is CALQGGSYGYTF.

This clonotype occurred once. The rearrangement links TRBV4-1 to TRBJ2-7, with TRBD2 as a possible D gene (5 bases). V dropped 4 bases and J dropped 7 bases, with 17 bases sitting between them. This CDR3 spans 14 amino acids. Germline CDR1 and CDR2: MGHRA and YSYEKL. The DNA of the CDR3 is TGCGCCAGCAGCCCGCAGCGGAAACGCCGGGAGCAGTACTTC. It is translated as CASSPQRKRREQYF.

CDR3: CASSGGRRNYGYTF. The CDR3 DNA is TGTGCCAGCAGTGGAGGACGGCGAAACTATGGCTACACCTTC. V and J are TRBV6-1 and TRBJ1-2; D not resolved. V lost 4 bases and J lost 2, with 11 bases in between. CDR1 is MNHNS and CDR2 is SASEGT in the germline V gene. This CDR3 spans 14 amino acids.

The V call is TRBV24-1, the J call TRBJ2-1, with 7 bases lining up with TRBD2. The germline CDR1 and CDR2 sequences are KGHDR and SFDVKD. There are 16 residues in the CDR3. After removal of 1 base from V and 8 bases from J, the junction contained 10 bases not matched to a gene. CDR3 amino acids: CATSDFSVGGFDEQFF. Written as DNA, the CDR3 is TGTGCCACCAGTGATTTCTCGGTGGGGGGGTTCGATGAGCAGTTCTTC.

The V and J genes are TRBV29-1 and TRBJ2-7; TRBD1 is a possible D gene (6 bases). Germline CDR1 SQVTM, CDR2 ANQGSEA. V was shortened by 8 bases and J by 3 bases, with 14 bases between the two germline ends. This CDR3 comprises 12 residues. CDR3 residues: CSTRDTDYEQYF. The CDR3 nucleotides are TGCAGCACCCGGGACACCGACTACGAGCAGTACTTC.